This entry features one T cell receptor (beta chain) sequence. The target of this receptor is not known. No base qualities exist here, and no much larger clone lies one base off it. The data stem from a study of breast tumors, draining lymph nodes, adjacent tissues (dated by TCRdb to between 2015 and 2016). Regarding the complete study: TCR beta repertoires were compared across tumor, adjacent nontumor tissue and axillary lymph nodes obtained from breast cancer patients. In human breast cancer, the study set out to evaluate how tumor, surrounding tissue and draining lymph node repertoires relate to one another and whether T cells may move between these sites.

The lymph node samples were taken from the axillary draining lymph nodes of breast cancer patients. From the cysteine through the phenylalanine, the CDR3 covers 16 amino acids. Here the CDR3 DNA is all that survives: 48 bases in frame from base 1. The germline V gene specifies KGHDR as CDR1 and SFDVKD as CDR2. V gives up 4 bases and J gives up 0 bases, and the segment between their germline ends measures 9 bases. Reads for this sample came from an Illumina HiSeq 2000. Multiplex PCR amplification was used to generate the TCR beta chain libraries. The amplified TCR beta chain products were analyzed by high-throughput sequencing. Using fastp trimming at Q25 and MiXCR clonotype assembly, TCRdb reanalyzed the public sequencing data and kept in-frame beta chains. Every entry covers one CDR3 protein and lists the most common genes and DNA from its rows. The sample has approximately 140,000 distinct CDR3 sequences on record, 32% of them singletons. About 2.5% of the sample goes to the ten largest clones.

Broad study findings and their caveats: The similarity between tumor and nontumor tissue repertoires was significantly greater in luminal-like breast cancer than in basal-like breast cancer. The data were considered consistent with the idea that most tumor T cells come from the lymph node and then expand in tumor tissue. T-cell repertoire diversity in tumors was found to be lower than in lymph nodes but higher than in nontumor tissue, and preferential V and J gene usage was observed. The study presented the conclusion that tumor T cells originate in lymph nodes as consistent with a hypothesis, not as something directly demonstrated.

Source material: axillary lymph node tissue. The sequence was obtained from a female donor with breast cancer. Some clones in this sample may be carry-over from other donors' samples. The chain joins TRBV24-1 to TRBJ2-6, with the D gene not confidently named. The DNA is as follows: TGTGCCACCAGTGACCTGTCTAGCTCTGGGGCCAACGTCCTGACTTTC. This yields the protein CATSDLSSSGANVLTF.